The TCR beta chain described here comes from a study of human T cells and chemical hapten exposure. Sample time point: patch test 1, 2 weeks after DPC sensitization. Specified treatment: therapeutic diphenylcyclopropenone sensitization with weekly scalp DPC. Ahead of each patch test application, blood was drawn. In TCRdb, the RACE reads were re-called with MiXCR into one record per CDR3 protein. The sample carries fewer than 100,000 distinct CDR3 sequences, approximately 13% recorded once. The CDR3 has 14 residues. The germline CDR1 and CDR2 sequences are MNHNS and SASEGT. Trimming pared 3 bases from V and 6 bases from J, leaving 12 bases between.

V and J are TRBV6-1 and TRBJ1-3; weak D call: TRBD1 (5 bases). Sample: whole blood, taken in connection with sensitization to the hapten diphenylcyclopropenone (DPC). The clonotype originates from a woman aged 40 to 50 with alopecia areata. Some clones in this sample may be carry-over from other donors' samples. In DNA, the CDR3 is TGTGCCAGCAGTGAGTCCGGGACCGCAAACACCATATATTTT. This gives the protein CASSESGTANTIYF.